The rows below give T cell receptor beta chains drawn from one sample of a study of blood T cells in healthy people across ages. TCRdb called the 5' RACE reads again in MiXCR, with one record for every CDR3 protein. This sample has hundreds of thousands of distinct CDR3 sequences, with roughly 50% found just once. The specimen sequenced was blood. The receptors here all came from a woman aged 55-70 years in good health. CDR3s include the opening cysteine and the closing phenylalanine or tryptophan. Fields, in order: V gene, D gene, clone size, J gene, CDR3 DNA, CDR3 protein. The D gene is left open where the match is weak. For some rows the clone size is stated as once, few or many, or as a class when expanded; others skip it.

TRBV2	-	few	TRBJ2-1	TGTGCCAGCAGTGAGAGCGGGCCTACCTACAATGAGCAGTTCTTC	CASSESGPTYNEQFF
TRBV7-2	TRBD1	-	TRBJ1-2	TGTGCCAGCAGCGAAGGGACAGAGTTTAACTATGGCTACACCTTC	CASSEGTEFNYGYTF
TRBV5-1	-	-	TRBJ2-1	TGCGCCAGCAGCTTCTTAGTGGGGGCAGGGAATGAGCAGTTCTTC	CASSFLVGAGNEQFF
TRBV12-3/TRBV12-4	-	many	TRBJ2-1	TGTGCCAGCAGCTTCGGACCGAAGAATGAGCAGTTCTTC	CASSFGPKNEQFF
TRBV28	-	few	TRBJ2-3	TGTGCCAGCAGATTCTCTCCCTCTAGCGCAGATACGCAGTATTTT	CASRFSPSSADTQYF
TRBV4-3	-	-	TRBJ2-1	TGCGCCAGCAGCCGAGACCTGAGGGGGAGCGGTGAGCAGTTCTTC	CASSRDLRGSGEQFF
TRBV6-6	-	-	TRBJ1-2	TGTGCCAGTGTCCCCGACAGACACTATGGCTACACCTTC	CASVPDRHYGYTF
TRBV12-3/TRBV12-4	-	-	TRBJ1-1	TGTGCCAGCAGGGCCACGGGACACTTGAACACTGAAGCTTTCTTT	CASRATGHLNTEAFF
TRBV7-2	TRBD2	few	TRBJ2-3	TGTGCCAGCAGCTCCAGCGGGAGGCTCACAGATACGCAGTATTTT	CASSSSGRLTDTQYF
TRBV12-3/TRBV12-4	TRBD1	few	TRBJ2-7	TGTGCCAGCAGTTATGCCGGGACAGGGGTCTACGAGCAGTACTTC	CASSYAGTGVYEQYF
TRBV11-2	TRBD1	many	TRBJ1-1	TGTGCCAGCAGCGCGGACAGGTACCCATGGGAAGCTTTCTTT	CASSADRYPWEAFF
TRBV20-1	TRBD1	many	TRBJ1-2	TGCAGTGCTAGAGGAGGGACAGGGCATGGCTACACCTTC	CSARGGTGHGYTF
TRBV3-1	-	many	TRBJ2-7	TGTGCCAGCAGCCAAGCTCCGCTCTCGTCCTACGAGCAGTACTTC	CASSQAPLSSYEQYF
TRBV7-9	-	many	TRBJ1-2	TGTGCCAGCAGCACCGAGTCCTATGGCTACACCTTC	CASSTESYGYTF
TRBV5-8	TRBD1	-	TRBJ2-6	TGTGCCAGCAGCAGGACAGGGGAGTGGGGGGCCAACGTCCTGACTTTC	CASSRTGEWGANVLTF
TRBV6-2/TRBV6-3	TRBD2	-	TRBJ2-3	TGTGCCAGCAAGCTAGGACTAGCTTTAGATACGCAGTATTTT	CASKLGLALDTQYF
TRBV4-2	TRBD2	-	TRBJ2-1	TGTGCCAGCAGCCAAGATGGGACTAGCGGGATTACGCGGAATGAGCAGTTCTTC	CASSQDGTSGITRNEQFF
TRBV5-1	-	-	TRBJ2-5	TGCGCCAGCAGCGGCGGAACAGGGAAGGGCGATGAGCTGTACTTC	CASSGGTGKGDELYF
TRBV6-1	-	-	TRBJ2-3	TGTGCCAGCAGTGAAGCGGGCGGGAAGGGTACGCAGTATTTT	CASSEAGGKGTQYF
TRBV24-1	TRBD2	few	TRBJ2-1	TGTGCCACCAGTGAGTTCAGCGGGAGGGCCTACAATGAGCAGTTCTTC	CATSEFSGRAYNEQFF
TRBV3-1	TRBD2	few	TRBJ2-5	TGTGCCAGCAGCCGTAGAACGGCGGGAGGGCAAGAGACCCAGTACTTC	CASSRRTAGGQETQYF
TRBV30	-	-	TRBJ1-5	TGTGCCTGGAGTGTTACGGGTGGCGGTCAGCCCCAGCATTTT	CAWSVTGGGQPQHF
TRBV4-2	TRBD2	-	TRBJ2-5	TGTGCCAGCAGCCTTAAGCGGGGGGCGGGAGAGACCCAGTACTTC	CASSLKRGAGETQYF
TRBV7-2	TRBD2	once	TRBJ2-5	TGTGCCAGCAGCTTAGGGGGGGGGAGACAGCAGGAGACCCAGTACTTC	CASSLGGGRQQETQYF
TRBV10-3	-	few	TRBJ2-7	TGTGCCATCGGACCAGGTGGGGGAACCTACGAGCAGTACTTC	CAIGPGGGTYEQYF
TRBV20-1	-	-	TRBJ1-5	TGCAGTGCTAGAGATCGAGGTAGGCCACTCAATCAGCCCCAGCATTTT	CSARDRGRPLNQPQHF